This T cell receptor beta chain comes out of a study of T-cell memory formation after mild COVID-19. Study-wide points: Clones that shrank (day 15 to 85) were balanced CD4/CD8, whereas later expanders leaned CD4+. Mainly CM and EM harbored the contracting CD4+ clones; mainly EMRA harbored the CD8+ ones.

One entry per CDR3 protein, called by TCRdb with MiXCR from the 5' RACE reads. The sample carries 100,000 to 150,000 distinct CDR3 sequences, over 15% recorded once. This clonotype was observed at least ten times. Its antigen is unknown. This receptor was taken from a man aged 18 to 29 who had mild COVID-19 (a few samples of this study predate the infection). Cell type and time point are not known. Sequenced: PBMCs or a T cell subset sorted from them (not recorded which).

The CDR3 DNA reads as TGTGCCAGCAGCCTATTTTCTAGCGGGGGACCGTCTAGCACAGATACGCAGTATTTT. This encodes CASSLFSSGGPSSTDTQYF. The rearrangement joins TRBV6-5 to TRBJ2-3; TRBD2 aligns across 10 bases. There are 19 residues in the CDR3. V trimming: 6 bases; J trimming: 0 bases; junction bases outside the gene matches: 15. Germline CDR1 and CDR2: MNHEY and SVGAGI.